This T cell receptor (beta chain) was recorded in a study of CD8 T cells in Susac syndrome. cDNA came from approximately 0.5 to 1 ug RNA primed by random hexamers. By means of immunoSEQ multiplex PCR, TCR beta CDR3 spanning 54 Vbeta and 13 Jbeta underwent amplification. TCRdb re-analysed the immunoSEQ multiplex PCR reads in MiXCR, keeping a single row per CDR3 protein. The sample consists of approximately 230,000 distinct CDR3 sequences, about 94% of them appearing once. CDR1 and CDR2 from the germline V gene are SGHNT and YYREEE (reference sequence). CDR3 length: 16 residues. V lost 0 bases to trimming and J lost 7 bases, with 16 bases between them.

This chain uses TRBV5-4 with TRBJ1-4; no firm D call. The TCR comes from a human donor with multiple sclerosis. The sample taken for sequencing was CD4+ T cells from PBMCs. CDR3 amino acids: CASSLGSQGRGEKLFF. The CDR3, as DNA: TGTGCCAGCAGCTTGGGTTCACAAGGGAGAGGTGAAAAACTGTTTTTT. The complete variable domain, with remaining parts taken from reference TRBV5-4 and TRBJ1-4, reads ETGVTQSPTHLIKTRGQQVTLRCSSQSGHNTVSWYQQALGQGPQFIFQYYREEENGRGNFPPRFSGLQFPNYSSELNVNALELDDSALYLCASSLGSQGRGEKLFFGSGTQLSVL.